This is a list of T cell receptor beta chains from one sample in a study of identical twins. TCRdb ran MiXCR on the 5' RACE reads and lists one entry per CDR3 protein. The table shows 570,000 or so distinct CDR3 sequences, with roughly 9.5% occurring only once. A further study also used this sample, focusing on yellow fever vaccine responses in identical twins.

Sequenced sample: PBMCs. These receptors were collected from a woman younger than 30 in good health. The CDR3 runs from the conserved cysteine through the conserved F or W. Fields, in order: D gene, clone size, J gene, V gene, CDR3 protein, CDR3 DNA. D genes are given only for firm matches. Where a row states a size, it is once, few, many or the class of an expanded clone; other rows omit it.

D: NA; size: few; J: TRBJ2-2; V: TRBV6-6; CDR3: CASSLGPRELFF; DNA: TGTGCCAGCAGCTTGGGGCCACGGGAGCTGTTTTTT
D: TRBD2; size: NA; J: TRBJ2-1; V: TRBV12-5; CDR3: CASGLSLAENNEQFF; DNA: TGTGCTAGTGGTTTAAGCCTAGCGGAAAACAATGAGCAGTTCTTC
D: NA; size: NA; J: TRBJ2-1; V: TRBV5-1; CDR3: CASRPAEGLSSYNEQFF; DNA: TGCGCCAGCAGACCAGCGGAGGGGCTTAGCTCCTACAATGAGCAGTTCTTC
D: NA; size: many; J: TRBJ2-7; V: TRBV20-1; CDR3: CSARRDGFEQYF; DNA: TGCAGTGCTAGACGGGACGGCTTCGAGCAGTACTTC
D: TRBD1; size: many; J: TRBJ1-4; V: TRBV28; CDR3: CASSYTGGRKKLFF; DNA: TGTGCCAGCAGTTATACAGGGGGCAGGAAAAAACTGTTTTTT
D: TRBD1; size: NA; J: TRBJ1-5; V: TRBV20-1; CDR3: CSARRQGQILNQPQHF; DNA: TGCAGTGCTAGAAGACAGGGTCAAATCCTCAATCAGCCCCAGCATTTT
D: TRBD2; size: NA; J: TRBJ2-4; V: TRBV5-5; CDR3: CASSPETGPGGKNIQYF; DNA: TGTGCCAGCAGCCCGGAGACCGGACCGGGGGGCAAAAACATTCAGTACTTC
D: NA; size: many; J: TRBJ2-7; V: TRBV12-3/TRBV12-4; CDR3: CASSSREYEQYF; DNA: TGTGCCAGCAGTTCCCGCGAATACGAGCAGTACTTC
D: TRBD2; size: NA; J: TRBJ2-7; V: TRBV11-2; CDR3: CASSLFLIRALAGSYEQYF; DNA: TGTGCCAGCAGCTTATTTCTTATTCGTGCACTAGCGGGCTCCTACGAGCAGTACTTC
D: TRBD2; size: NA; J: TRBJ2-1; V: TRBV12-3/TRBV12-4; CDR3: CASSLGGSVVEQFF; DNA: TGTGCCAGCAGTTTAGGCGGGAGTGTAGTTGAGCAGTTCTTC
D: TRBD2; size: many; J: TRBJ2-2; V: TRBV29-1; CDR3: CSVWRTSGVTGELFF; DNA: TGCAGCGTCTGGAGGACTAGCGGGGTAACCGGGGAGCTGTTTTTT
D: TRBD2; size: many; J: TRBJ2-7; V: TRBV20-1; CDR3: CSAREVAGPFYEQYF; DNA: TGCAGTGCTAGAGAGGTAGCGGGGCCATTTTACGAGCAGTACTTC
D: NA; size: few; J: TRBJ1-4; V: TRBV20-1; CDR3: CRNLPGQATNEKLFF; DNA: TGCAGGAACTTGCCGGGCCAAGCAACTAATGAAAAACTGTTTTTT
D: NA; size: many; J: TRBJ2-7; V: TRBV20-1; CDR3: CSARIPTQNPYEQYF; DNA: TGCAGTGCTAGGATACCAACTCAAAACCCCTACGAGCAGTACTTC
D: TRBD1; size: many; J: TRBJ1-5; V: TRBV6-2/TRBV6-3; CDR3: CASTRPPGQGSNQPQHF; DNA: TGTGCCAGCACCCGCCCACCGGGACAGGGAAGCAATCAGCCCCAGCATTTT
D: NA; size: few; J: TRBJ1-5; V: TRBV30; CDR3: CAWAPGGSNQPQHF; DNA: TGTGCCTGGGCCCCGGGAGGCAGCAATCAGCCCCAGCATTTT
D: TRBD2; size: NA; J: TRBJ2-5; V: TRBV29-1; CDR3: CSAPPGLAEETQYF; DNA: TGCAGCGCACCCCCGGGACTAGCGGAAGAGACCCAGTACTTC
D: NA; size: few; J: TRBJ2-7; V: TRBV28; CDR3: CASSLRDLSYEQYF; DNA: TGTGCCAGCAGTTTGCGGGACTTATCCTACGAGCAGTACTTC
D: NA; size: few; J: TRBJ1-5; V: TRBV10-3; CDR3: CAISESRDQPQHF; DNA: TGTGCCATCAGTGAGTCCCGGGATCAGCCCCAGCATTTT
D: TRBD2; size: many; J: TRBJ2-3; V: TRBV10-1; CDR3: CASSPPGLAGLDTQYF; DNA: TGCGCCAGCAGTCCTCCGGGACTAGCGGGATTAGATACGCAGTATTTT
D: TRBD1; size: few; J: TRBJ2-1; V: TRBV30; CDR3: CAWSWGTGGYNEQFF; DNA: TGTGCCTGGAGCTGGGGGACAGGGGGCTACAATGAGCAGTTCTTC
D: NA; size: few; J: TRBJ2-6; V: TRBV4-3; CDR3: CASSQVLSGANVLTF; DNA: TGCGCCAGCAGCCAAGTACTCTCTGGGGCCAACGTCCTGACTTTC
D: NA; size: few; J: TRBJ1-4; V: TRBV25-1; CDR3: CASSIPGIEKLFF; DNA: TGTGCCAGCAGTATCCCAGGGATTGAAAAACTGTTTTTT
D: TRBD2; size: few; J: TRBJ2-3; V: TRBV5-1; CDR3: CASSLETSEDTQYF; DNA: TGCGCCAGCAGCTTGGAAACTAGCGAAGATACGCAGTATTTT
D: NA; size: NA; J: TRBJ2-7; V: TRBV2; CDR3: CASVGGAAAPEYF; DNA: TGTGCCAGCGTCGGGGGAGCAGCGGCCCCTGAGTACTTC
D: TRBD1; size: NA; J: TRBJ2-3; V: TRBV27; CDR3: CASSPTGLLHRGNQPQYF; DNA: TGTGCCAGCAGCCCTACTGGACTCCTTCACAGGGGCAATCAGCCCCAGTATTTT
D: TRBD2; size: few; J: TRBJ2-2; V: TRBV2; CDR3: CASSGTRPGELFF; DNA: TGTGCCAGCAGTGGGACTAGACCTGGGGAGCTGTTTTTT
D: NA; size: many; J: TRBJ1-2; V: TRBV5-1; CDR3: CASSLEGQYDYTF; DNA: TGCGCCAGCAGCTTGGAAGGACAGTACGACTACACCTTC
D: TRBD2; size: many; J: TRBJ2-3; V: TRBV5-8; CDR3: CASSLLRTSGYTVTQYF; DNA: TGTGCCAGCAGCTTGCTGAGGACTAGCGGGTACACAGTTACGCAGTATTTT
D: TRBD1; size: NA; J: TRBJ2-7; V: TRBV3-1; CDR3: CASSQAGTGSYEQYF; DNA: TGTGCCAGCAGCCAAGCCGGGACAGGGTCCTACGAGCAGTACTTC
D: TRBD2; size: many; J: TRBJ2-1; V: TRBV20-1; CDR3: CSARPSGRGNEQFF; DNA: TGCAGTGCTAGGCCGAGCGGGAGAGGGAATGAGCAGTTCTTC
D: NA; size: NA; J: TRBJ2-2; V: TRBV12-3/TRBV12-4; CDR3: CASSLYQETGELFF; DNA: TGTGCCAGCAGTTTATATCAGGAAACCGGGGAGCTGTTTTTT
D: TRBD2; size: NA; J: TRBJ2-7; V: TRBV20-1; CDR3: CSARDYLAATYEQYF; DNA: TGCAGTGCTAGAGATTACCTAGCGGCTACCTACGAGCAGTACTTC
D: NA; size: NA; J: TRBJ2-1; V: TRBV30; CDR3: CAWMQGLYNEQFF; DNA: TGTGCCTGGATGCAGGGCCTATACAATGAGCAGTTCTTC
D: TRBD1; size: NA; J: TRBJ1-1; V: TRBV4-3; CDR3: CASSRGTGYTEAFF; DNA: TGCGCCAGCAGCCGAGGGACAGGGTATACTGAAGCTTTCTTT
D: NA; size: few; J: TRBJ2-1; V: TRBV2; CDR3: CASSARVPYNEQFF; DNA: TGTGCCAGCAGTGCCCGGGTTCCCTACAATGAGCAGTTCTTC
D: TRBD2; size: few; J: TRBJ2-2; V: TRBV9; CDR3: CASRGMVAGETGELFF; DNA: TGTGCCAGCAGGGGGATGGTAGCGGGAGAGACCGGGGAGCTGTTTTTT
D: NA; size: NA; J: TRBJ2-3; V: TRBV9; CDR3: CASSARLEQDTQYF; DNA: TGTGCCAGCAGCGCAAGACTAGAACAAGATACGCAGTATTTT
D: TRBD2; size: many; J: TRBJ2-3; V: TRBV10-3; CDR3: CAISQSGRTDTQYF; DNA: TGTGCCATCAGTCAAAGCGGGAGAACAGATACGCAGTATTTT
D: TRBD1; size: few; J: TRBJ2-3; V: TRBV18; CDR3: CASSRTGRTDTQYF; DNA: TGTGCCAGCTCCCGGACAGGGAGGACAGATACGCAGTATTTT
D: NA; size: NA; J: TRBJ1-5; V: TRBV10-2; CDR3: CASSEAVGSNQPQHF; DNA: TGCGCCAGCAGTGAAGCCGTAGGAAGCAATCAGCCCCAGCATTTT
D: NA; size: few; J: TRBJ1-2; V: TRBV2; CDR3: CASTTSLRGYTF; DNA: TGTGCCAGCACGACTTCCCTACGTGGCTACACCTTC
D: TRBD2; size: NA; J: TRBJ2-3; V: TRBV11-2; CDR3: CASSMIAGSTDTQYF; DNA: TGTGCCAGCAGCATGATAGCGGGTAGCACAGATACGCAGTATTTT
D: TRBD2; size: many; J: TRBJ2-3; V: TRBV4-2; CDR3: CASSPAEAGGEGTDTQYF; DNA: TGTGCCAGCAGCCCGGCGGAGGCGGGAGGGGAGGGCACAGATACGCAGTATTTT
D: NA; size: many; J: TRBJ2-3; V: TRBV11-2; CDR3: CASSLDGRVTDTQYF; DNA: TGTGCCAGCAGCTTAGACGGCAGGGTTACAGATACGCAGTATTTT
D: NA; size: NA; J: TRBJ2-3; V: TRBV6-2/TRBV6-3; CDR3: CASSVLSTDTQYF; DNA: TGTGCCAGCAGCGTCCTTAGCACAGATACGCAGTATTTT